This entry is about one T cell receptor (beta chain). This sample is part of a study of Ad26.COV2.S vaccination and SARS-CoV-2 variants. Across the study: Intramuscular Ad26.COV2.S doses were given once or twice, 56 days apart.

The protocol was immunoSEQ multiplex PCR, while the TCRdb copy is restricted to in-frame clones and leaves out a portion. Among around 250,000 clones listed, 87% were seen once. The treatment denotes: about 20 received Ad26.COV2.S at low or high dose, single or two shots; a few received placebo; per-sample allocation not given. The samples were gathered on day 63 after the first injection of vaccine or placebo. Germline lookup yields CDR1 SGHTA and CDR2 FQGNSA. CDR3 length: 14 residues. V dropped 1 base and J dropped 5 bases, with 11 bases sitting between them. Material: peripheral blood, obtained in a trial of Ad26.COV2.S vaccine versus placebo. The origin of this receptor is a person between 18 and 65 years old who received the Ad26.COV2.S COVID-19 vaccine or a placebo. This sequence joins TRBV7-2 and TRBJ1-1; TRBD1 is a possible D gene (6 bases). CDR3 coding DNA: TGTGCCAGCAGCTTAGAGAGGGGGATAACTGAAGCTTTCTTT. Amino acids: CASSLERGITEAFF.